These T cell receptor beta chains were read from a single sample in a study of breast tumors, draining lymph nodes, adjacent tissues. TCRdb re-called the multiplex PCR reads through MiXCR, storing one row per CDR3 protein. The sample lists around 43,000 distinct CDR3 sequences, roughly 23% seen once, with roughly 8% in the top ten. Material for sequencing was breast tumor tissue. Source of these receptors: a female donor with breast cancer. Some clones in this sample may be carry-over from other donors' samples. Each CDR3 is given with its conserved first and last residue. The order of the fields is J gene, D gene, V gene, clone size, CDR3 DNA, CDR3 protein. The D gene is left open where the match is weak. Clone size is not always given. Where it is, it says once, few, many or a class for expanded clones.

TRBJ2-5 | - | TRBV20-1 | many | TGCAGTGCTAGAGTGGGTTGGGAGACCCAGTACTTC | CSARVGWETQYF
TRBJ1-5 | - | TRBV6-2/TRBV6-3 | many | TGTGCCAGCAGACCAACCGTCGGAGTGGGGGAGGGGGAGCCCCAGCATTTT | CASRPTVGVGEGEPQHF
TRBJ2-7 | - | TRBV6-1 | many | TGTGCCAGCAGTGAAGTAGTGACTACCTACGAGCAGTACTTC | CASSEVVTTYEQYF
TRBJ1-2 | - | TRBV2 | many | TGTGCCAGCAGTCTCGGGGGTTTCCGCGGCTACACCTTC | CASSLGGFRGYTF
TRBJ2-7 | TRBD2 | TRBV7-8 | many | TGTGCCAGCAGCTTAGAACTAGCGGGGTACGAGCAGTACTTC | CASSLELAGYEQYF
TRBJ2-5 | - | TRBV20-1 | many | TGCAGTGCCGGACGTTGGGGGGCACCCCAGTACTTC | CSAGRWGAPQYF
TRBJ2-3 | - | TRBV6-1 | many | TGTGCCAGCAGTGGTCTTATGAGGACAAGCACAGATACGCAGTATTTT | CASSGLMRTSTDTQYF
TRBJ2-2 | - | TRBV5-4 | many | TGTGCCAGCAGCAACGACAGGGGAGGGACCGGGGAGCTGTTTTTT | CASSNDRGGTGELFF
TRBJ1-6 | TRBD1 | TRBV5-1 | many | TGCGCCAGCAGCTCCGGGACAGGGGGTTCACCCCTCCACTTT | CASSSGTGGSPLHF
TRBJ2-6 | TRBD1 | TRBV3-1 | - | TGTGCCAGCAGCCTCCCCCGGATAGGGGGCTCTTGGGCCAACGTCCTGACTTTC | CASSLPRIGGSWANVLTF
TRBJ1-6 | - | TRBV11-1 | - | TGTGCCAGCAGCCGGGAGAGGGGAAATAATTCACCCCTCCACTTT | CASSRERGNNSPLHF
TRBJ1-3 | TRBD1 | TRBV9 | many | TGTGCCAGCAGCGTAGGGGTCAGGACAGGGGGCTCTGGAAACACCATATATTTT | CASSVGVRTGGSGNTIYF
TRBJ2-7 | - | TRBV5-1 | - | TGCGCCAGCAGCCCGAACTTTTACGAGCAGTACTTC | CASSPNFYEQYF
TRBJ2-7 | TRBD2 | TRBV20-1 | many | TGCAGTGCTAGTCGCCTAGCGGGAGGCTACGAGCAGTACTTC | CSASRLAGGYEQYF
TRBJ1-2 | TRBD1 | TRBV5-5 | many | TGTGCCAGCAGCTTGGAAGGACAGGGAGGTTTGGGCTACACCTTC | CASSLEGQGGLGYTF
TRBJ1-3 | - | TRBV29-1 | many | TGCAGCGTTGGGCCGAGCTCTGGAAACACCATATATTTT | CSVGPSSGNTIYF
TRBJ2-3 | - | TRBV9 | many | TGTGCCAGCAGCGTAGCGCAAATCACAGATACGCAGTATTTT | CASSVAQITDTQYF
TRBJ1-5 | - | TRBV6-6 | many | TGTGCCAGCAGTTACCCCCTTTCGGCCAGCCTCAATAGCAATCAGCCCCAGCATTTT | CASSYPLSASLNSNQPQHF
TRBJ2-2 | - | TRBV20-1 | many | TGCAGTGCGGCCCGACTGGCGAACACCGGGGAGCTGTTTTTT | CSAARLANTGELFF
TRBJ2-3 | - | TRBV28 | few | TGTGCCAGCAGGACGGACACAGATACGCAGTATTTT | CASRTDTDTQYF
TRBJ2-6 | TRBD1 | TRBV20-1 | many | TGCAGTGCTAGAGATTACCAGGGGGTCAACTCTGGGGCCAACGTCCTGACTTTC | CSARDYQGVNSGANVLTF
TRBJ2-1 | - | TRBV5-6 | few | TGTGCCAGCAGCTTGGGACCGGTCAGCTCCTACAATGAGCAGTTCTTC | CASSLGPVSSYNEQFF
TRBJ2-3 | TRBD2 | TRBV7-6 | many | TGTGCCAGCAGCTTCCAGCGGGGGGCTTTCACAGATACGCAGTATTTT | CASSFQRGAFTDTQYF
TRBJ2-5 | - | TRBV7-3 | many | TGTGCCAGCAGCTTAGGGGGTTCTAGTTCGACCCAGTACTTC | CASSLGGSSSTQYF
TRBJ2-7 | - | TRBV20-1 | many | TGCAGTGCTAGAGACCGACTAGGCGAGCAGTACTTC | CSARDRLGEQYF
TRBJ2-7 | - | TRBV19 | many | TGTGCCAGTAGTCCACGGACGGGTAACTACGAGCAGTACTTC | CASSPRTGNYEQYF
TRBJ1-5 | - | TRBV19 | many | TGTGCCAGTAGTATAGACAGCTGGGAAAATCAGCCCCAGCATTTT | CASSIDSWENQPQHF
TRBJ2-5 | TRBD1 | TRBV27 | - | TGTGCCAGCAGTCTATCGACAGGGGGGTTCGAGACCCAGTACTTC | CASSLSTGGFETQYF
TRBJ1-5 | TRBD1 | TRBV6-6 | many | TGTGCCAGCAGTCGCACAGGGGAGAGCAATCAGCCCCAGCATTTT | CASSRTGESNQPQHF
TRBJ1-6 | TRBD1 | TRBV20-1 | many | TGCAGTGCTGTGGGACAGGGCAATTCACCCCTCCACTTT | CSAVGQGNSPLHF
TRBJ2-2 | - | TRBV19 | few | TGTGCCAGTAGTTCGGAGGGCACCGGGGAGCTGTTTTTT | CASSSEGTGELFF
TRBJ2-1 | TRBD2 | TRBV10-2 | many | TGCGCCAGCAGTGAGTCCGCGGGAGGGCCCTATGAGCAGTTCTTC | CASSESAGGPYEQFF
TRBJ2-7 | TRBD2 | TRBV28 | many | TGTGCCAGCGGAGCTAGCGGGAGTCATGAGCAGTACTTC | CASGASGSHEQYF
TRBJ2-5 | TRBD2 | TRBV7-2 | - | TGTGCCAGCAGCTCGGGACTAGCGGGGAGGGCGGAGACCCAGTACTTC | CASSSGLAGRAETQYF
TRBJ2-5 | TRBD1 | TRBV20-1 | many | TGCAGTGCCCGTCGCCCGGGGTCCAGGGGGCAAGAGACCCAGTACTTC | CSARRPGSRGQETQYF
TRBJ1-1 | - | TRBV12-3/TRBV12-4 | once | TGTGCCAGCAGTCCGCGGGGCCCTCCTTTAAGAGCTTTCTTT | CASSPRGPPLRAFF
TRBJ2-7 | - | TRBV20-1 | many | TGCAGTGCTAAAACCCCAGGGTCGGGCTACGAGCAGTACTTC | CSAKTPGSGYEQYF
TRBJ2-1 | TRBD1 | TRBV7-9 | many | TGTGCCAGCAGCCTGAGGGACAGCCACAATGAGCAGTTCTTC | CASSLRDSHNEQFF